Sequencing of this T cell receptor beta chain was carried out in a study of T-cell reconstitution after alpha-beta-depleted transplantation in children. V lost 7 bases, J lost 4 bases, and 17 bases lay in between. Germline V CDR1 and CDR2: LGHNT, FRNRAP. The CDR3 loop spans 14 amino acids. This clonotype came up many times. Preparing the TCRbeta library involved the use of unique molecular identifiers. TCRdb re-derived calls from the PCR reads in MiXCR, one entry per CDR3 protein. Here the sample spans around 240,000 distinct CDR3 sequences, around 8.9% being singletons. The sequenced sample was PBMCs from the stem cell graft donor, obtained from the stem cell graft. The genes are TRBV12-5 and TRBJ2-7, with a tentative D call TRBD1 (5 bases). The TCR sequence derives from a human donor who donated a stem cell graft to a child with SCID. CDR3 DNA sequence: TGTGCTAGTGCTCCACAAGGGGCCTCTTACGAGCAGTACTTC. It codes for CASAPQGASYEQYF.